Listed here is a single TCR beta chain. The antigen is undetermined. CDR3 length equals 16 residues. The V gene lost 0 bases and the J gene lost 2 bases, with 13 bases spanning the gap. Germline CDR1 is DFQATT and CDR2 is SNEGSKA (reference sequence). The data are from a study of identical twins. Overall study findings and caveats: Whereas memory repertoires showed no such difference, abundant cord blood beta clonotypes carried fewer insertions.

TCRdb independently ran MiXCR on the 5' RACE reads; one entry per CDR3 protein. The sample includes 420,000 or so distinct CDR3 sequences, approximately 17% of them seen just once. This chain connects TRBV20-1 to TRBJ2-2; D not resolved. Sequencing was performed on naive T cells sorted from blood. This TCR derives from a man aged 50 to 60 in good health. CDR3 coding DNA: TGCAGTGCTAGAGATCTGGGCAGAAGAAACACCGGGGAGCTGTTTTTT. The encoded protein is CSARDLGRRNTGELFF.